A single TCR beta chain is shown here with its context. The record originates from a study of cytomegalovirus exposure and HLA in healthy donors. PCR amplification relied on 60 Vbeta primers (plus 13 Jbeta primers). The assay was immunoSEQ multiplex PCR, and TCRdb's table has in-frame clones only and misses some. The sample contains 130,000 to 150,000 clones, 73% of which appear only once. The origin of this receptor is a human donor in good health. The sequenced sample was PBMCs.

This chain's CDR3 is CASSPGGNQPQHF. The CDR3 nucleotides are TGTGCCAGCAGTCCAGGGGGCAATCAGCCCCAGCATTTT. The J gene is TRBJ1-5, the V gene TRBV28, with D possibly matching TRBD1 (6 bases). There are 13 residues in the CDR3. Germline CDR1 MDHEN, CDR2 SYDVKM. Trimming removed 5 bases from V and 2 bases from J, with 7 bases in between.